The entry below describes one TCR beta chain. The assay was immunoSEQ multiplex PCR, and TCRdb's table has in-frame clones only and misses some. The sample contains about 110,000 clones, about 75% of which appear only once. This sample stems from a study of blood T cell repertoires in COVID-19. Study as a whole: Samples came from the United States, Italy and Spain, spanning acute and convalescent COVID-19.

This CDR3 has 15 residues. V lost 3 bases and J lost 2, with 12 bases in between. Germline V CDR1 and CDR2: PRHDT, FYEKMQ (reference sequence). This sequence joins TRBV13 and TRBJ2-3, with D perhaps TRBD2 (6 bases). Sequencing was performed on peripheral blood. This sequence was found in a woman of 80 years or more with active or convalescent COVID-19. CDR3 protein: CASSFSGGNTDTQYF. DNA for the CDR3: TGTGCCAGCAGCTTTTCCGGCGGGAACACAGATACGCAGTATTTT.